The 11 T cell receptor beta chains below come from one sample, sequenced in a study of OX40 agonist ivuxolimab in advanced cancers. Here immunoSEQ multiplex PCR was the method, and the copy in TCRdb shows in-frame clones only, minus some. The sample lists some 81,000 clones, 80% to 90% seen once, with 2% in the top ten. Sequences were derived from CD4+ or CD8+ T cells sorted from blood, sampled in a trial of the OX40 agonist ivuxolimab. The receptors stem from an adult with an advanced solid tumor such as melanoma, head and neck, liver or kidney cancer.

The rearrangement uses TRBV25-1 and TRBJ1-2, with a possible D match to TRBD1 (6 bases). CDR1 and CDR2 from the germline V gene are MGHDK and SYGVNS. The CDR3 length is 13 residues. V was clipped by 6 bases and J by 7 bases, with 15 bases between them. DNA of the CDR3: TGTGCCAGCAGCGCAGGGACATCTTTTGGCTACACCTTC. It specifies CASSAGTSFGYTF.

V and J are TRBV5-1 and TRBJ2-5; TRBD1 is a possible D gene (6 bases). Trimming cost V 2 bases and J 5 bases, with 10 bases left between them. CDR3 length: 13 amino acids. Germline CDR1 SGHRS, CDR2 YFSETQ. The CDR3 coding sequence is TGCGCCAGCAGCTTACAGGGCTATGAGACCCAGTACTTC. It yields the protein CASSLQGYETQYF.

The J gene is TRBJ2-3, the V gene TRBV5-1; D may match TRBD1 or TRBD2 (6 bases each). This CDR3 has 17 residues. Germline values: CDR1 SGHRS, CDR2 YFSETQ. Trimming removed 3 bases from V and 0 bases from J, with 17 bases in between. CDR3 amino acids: CASSWGSRGTSTDTQYF. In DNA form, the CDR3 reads TGCGCCAGCAGCTGGGGGAGTAGGGGGACTAGCACAGATACGCAGTATTTT.

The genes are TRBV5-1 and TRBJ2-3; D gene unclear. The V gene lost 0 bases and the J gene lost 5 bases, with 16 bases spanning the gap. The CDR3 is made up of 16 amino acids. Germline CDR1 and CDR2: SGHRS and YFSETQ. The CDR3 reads CASSLGAILTGDTQYF. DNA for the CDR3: TGCGCCAGCAGCTTGGGAGCCATCCTAACCGGAGATACGCAGTATTTT.

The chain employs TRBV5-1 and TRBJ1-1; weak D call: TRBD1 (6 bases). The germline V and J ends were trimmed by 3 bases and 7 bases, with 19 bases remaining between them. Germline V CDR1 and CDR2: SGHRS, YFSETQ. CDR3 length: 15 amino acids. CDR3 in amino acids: CASSSLFRGGDEAFF. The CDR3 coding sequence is TGCGCCAGCAGCTCTTTATTCAGGGGAGGAGATGAAGCTTTCTTT.

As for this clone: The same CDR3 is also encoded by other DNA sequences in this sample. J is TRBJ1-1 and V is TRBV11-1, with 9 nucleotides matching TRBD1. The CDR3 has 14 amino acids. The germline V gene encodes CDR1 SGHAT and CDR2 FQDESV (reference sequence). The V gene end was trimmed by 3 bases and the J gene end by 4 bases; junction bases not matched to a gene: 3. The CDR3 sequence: CASSFPGQGTEAFF. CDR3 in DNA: TGTGCCAGCAGCTTTCCGGGACAGGGCACTGAAGCTTTCTTT.

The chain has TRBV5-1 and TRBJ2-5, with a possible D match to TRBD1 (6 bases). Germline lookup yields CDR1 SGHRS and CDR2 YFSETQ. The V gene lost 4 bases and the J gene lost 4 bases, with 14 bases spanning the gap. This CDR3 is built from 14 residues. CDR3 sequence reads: CASSASTGTETQYF. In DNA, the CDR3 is TGCGCCAGCAGCGCCTCAACAGGGACAGAGACCCAGTACTTC.

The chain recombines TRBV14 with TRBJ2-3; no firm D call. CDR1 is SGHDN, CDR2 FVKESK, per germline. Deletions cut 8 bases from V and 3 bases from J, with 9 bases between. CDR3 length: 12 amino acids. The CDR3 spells CASQGVTDTQYF. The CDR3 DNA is TGTGCCAGCCAAGGAGTTACAGATACGCAGTATTTT.

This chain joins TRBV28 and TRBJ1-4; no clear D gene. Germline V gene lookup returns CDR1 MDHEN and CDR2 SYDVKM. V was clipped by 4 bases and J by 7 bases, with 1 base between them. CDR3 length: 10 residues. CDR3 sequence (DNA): TGTGCCAGCAGTTCTGAAAAACTGTTTTTT. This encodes CASSSEKLFF.

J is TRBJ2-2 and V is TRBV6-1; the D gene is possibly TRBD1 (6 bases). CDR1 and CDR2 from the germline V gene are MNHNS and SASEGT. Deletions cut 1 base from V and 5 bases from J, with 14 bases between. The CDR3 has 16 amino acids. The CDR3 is CASSEVVTGKTGELFF. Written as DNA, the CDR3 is TGTGCCAGCAGTGAAGTTGTCACAGGGAAGACCGGGGAGCTGTTTTTT.

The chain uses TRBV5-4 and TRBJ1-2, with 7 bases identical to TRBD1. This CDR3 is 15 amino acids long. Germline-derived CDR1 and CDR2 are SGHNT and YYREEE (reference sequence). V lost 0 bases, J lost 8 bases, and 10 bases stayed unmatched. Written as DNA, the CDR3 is TGTGCCAGCAGCTTGGGGACAGGACTCCTGGGCGGCTACACCTTC. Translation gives CASSLGTGLLGGYTF.